This paragraph reports one T cell receptor (beta chain). What this receptor recognizes is not known. No quality values exist for individual bases; no much larger clone is one base distant. The data derive from a study of shared clonotypes between healthy human individuals (dated by TCRdb to the early 2020s). Broadly, across the study: The cohort included three men and a couple of women between 18 and 49 years of age. Between about 0.94 and 10 billion PBMCs per donor were obtained by leukapheresis. Libraries were prepared and TCR repertoires were sequenced by different laboratories using diverse techniques, in order to increase sequencing depth and limit assay-specific biases. Per donor, three plates each were used for CD4 naive and CD4 memory, two for CD8 naive, and one for CD8 memory. To estimate repertoire size and how much clonotype sharing occurs between individuals, the study deeply sequenced the blood TCR repertoires of roughly 5 healthy adults.

Donors were healthy HIV-negative adults with no recently reported acute infections or vaccinations. All donors were Caucasian adults living in Nashville, Tennessee, USA. CD4+ T cells were enriched by magnetic negative selection; naive cells were then positively selected on CD45RA, and the negative fraction formed the memory subset. After blood collection by leukapheresis, PBMCs were isolated using Ficoll-Histopaque density gradient centrifugation and then cryopreserved in the vapor phase of liquid nitrogen. Analytical flow cytometry was used to check the purity and quantity of every magnetically sorted T cell population. Genomic DNA was isolated from every sorted fraction and measured by UV absorbance on a Nanodrop 2000c. Overall study outcomes, separate from this receptor: Estimated clonotype richness was generally larger for naive than for memory subsets. Because the study included a small number of donors, the genetic and exposure-history diversity represented was limited. Pairwise subsampling led to the expectation that sequencing depth would affect the degree of clonotype sharing among donors. Rarefaction of sorted-subset datasets indicated incomplete sequencing despite the large sequencing depth. Sampling was restricted to blood, and TCR repertoires in tissues likely differ from the TCR repertoires found in blood. Across a few donors, approximately 5% of naive CD4, over 3% of naive CD8, 2.3% of memory CD4, and around 0.4% of memory CD8 clonotypes were shared. Clonotypes shared by all four sorted-subset donors showed higher generation probabilities than non-shared clonotypes.

TCR CDR3 regions were amplified from genomic DNA by multiplex PCR using the deep immunoSEQ assay. For each cell subset, the extracted genomic DNA was distributed evenly across all wells of several immunoSEQ 96-well plates, and each plate served as one replicate. For sorted subsets, around 200 ng genomic DNA, equal to 30,000 to 35,000 T cell genomes, was loaded into each replicate PCR. The purified libraries were quantified using a Qubit 3.0 fluorometer, sized with a Bioanalyzer 2100, and then quantified again using the KAPA Library Quantification kit. Every immunoSEQ 96-well plate was sequenced on a dedicated single-read 150-cycle Illumina NextSeq 550 flow cell. In the source study's methods: Because only junctional sequences without quality scores were contained in the immunoSEQ output, filtering matching that applied to full-length reads could not be performed. To assign V/J genes and CDR3, sequences were annotated using PyIR, a Python wrapper for IgBLAST v1.9, with IMGT germline references. Reads were removed for weak V/J assignments (E-value above 1e-6), missing CDR3, stop codons, out-of-frame junctions, or ambiguous translated residues. A V3J clonotype was defined by an identical inferred V gene, J gene, and CDR3 amino acid sequence. To compute the percentage overlap between repertoires, the number of shared unique clonotypes was divided by the size of the smaller repertoire. RTK rarefaction, the Chao1 estimator, and Recon v2.1 estimates of unobserved clonotypes were used to assess repertoire richness. Generation probabilities for all TCRbeta clonotypes obtained by the gDNA method from several donors were computed using OLGA. Entries here come from immuneACCESS through TCRdb and include only in-frame sequences with V and J called. Some clones fail to appear in such tables; in the studies checked, an unresolved V gene covers under half of the shortfall, and the cause of the remainder is unknown. From that table come the V and J calls and clone size; the DNA was used to work out D and trimming. This sample holds approximately 1.1 million clones; about 84% were observed only once. Of the sample, 0.4% to 0.55% falls within the top ten clones.

Ends trimmed: V by 3 bases, J by 6 bases; bases unmatched to a gene: 15. The CDR3 holds 17 amino acids from the cysteine to the phenylalanine. Just CDR3 DNA is preserved here, 51 bases in frame from base 1. Sequences SGHDT (CDR1) and YYEEEE (CDR2) are obtained from the germline V gene. Sequencing was carried out using memory CD4+ T cells from PBMCs. What this sample's cell subset or site label stands for: CD45RA-negative fraction. The TCR was taken from a man between 18 and 29 years old in good health. Some clones in this sample may be carry-over from other donors' samples. In this chain, TRBV5-6 is recombined with TRBJ2-1, and 7 junctional nucleotides match TRBD2. In nucleotides, the sequence is TGTGCCAGCAGCTCAATTAGGACGGGAGGAAGTGGCAATGAGCAGTTCTTC. The translation is CASSSIRTGGSGNEQFF.